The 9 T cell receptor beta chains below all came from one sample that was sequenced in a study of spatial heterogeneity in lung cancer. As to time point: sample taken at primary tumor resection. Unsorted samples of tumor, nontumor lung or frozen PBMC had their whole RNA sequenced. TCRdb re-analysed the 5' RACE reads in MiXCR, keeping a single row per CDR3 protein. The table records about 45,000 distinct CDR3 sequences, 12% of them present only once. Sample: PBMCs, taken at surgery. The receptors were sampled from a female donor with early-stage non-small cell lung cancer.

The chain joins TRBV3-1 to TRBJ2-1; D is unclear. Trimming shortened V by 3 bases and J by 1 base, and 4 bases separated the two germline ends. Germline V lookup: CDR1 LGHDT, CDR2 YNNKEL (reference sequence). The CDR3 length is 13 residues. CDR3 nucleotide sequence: TGTGCCAGCAGCCACAATTCCTACAATGAGCAGTTCTTC. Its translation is CASSHNSYNEQFF.

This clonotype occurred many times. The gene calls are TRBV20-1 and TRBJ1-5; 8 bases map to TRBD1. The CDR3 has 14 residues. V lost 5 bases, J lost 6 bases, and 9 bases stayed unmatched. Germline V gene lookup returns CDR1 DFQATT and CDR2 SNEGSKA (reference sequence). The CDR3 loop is CSALRQGRGQPQHF. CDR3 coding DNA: TGCAGTGCTTTGCGACAGGGGCGAGGTCAGCCCCAGCATTTT.

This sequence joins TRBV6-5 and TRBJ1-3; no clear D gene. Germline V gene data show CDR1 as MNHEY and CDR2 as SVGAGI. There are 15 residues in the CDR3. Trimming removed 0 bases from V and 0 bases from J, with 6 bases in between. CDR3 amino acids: CASSYSRVSGNTIYF. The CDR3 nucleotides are TGTGCCAGCAGTTACTCCCGCGTCTCTGGAAACACCATATATTTT.

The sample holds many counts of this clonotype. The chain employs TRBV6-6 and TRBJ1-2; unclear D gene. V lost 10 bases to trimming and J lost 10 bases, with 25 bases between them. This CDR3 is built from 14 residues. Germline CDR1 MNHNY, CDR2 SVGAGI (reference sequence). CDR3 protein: CATSKREETYYYTF. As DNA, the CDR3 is TGTGCCACCTCAAAAAGGGAGGAAACCTATTACTACACCTTC.

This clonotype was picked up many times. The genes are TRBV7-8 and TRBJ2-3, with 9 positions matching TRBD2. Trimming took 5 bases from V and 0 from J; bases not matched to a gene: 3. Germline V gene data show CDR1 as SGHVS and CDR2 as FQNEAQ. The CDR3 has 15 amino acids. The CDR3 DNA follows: TGTGCCAGCAGCAAGCGGGGGGCCAGCACAGATACGCAGTATTTT. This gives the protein CASSKRGASTDTQYF. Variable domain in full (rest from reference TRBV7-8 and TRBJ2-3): GAGVSQSPRYKVAKRGQDVALRCDPISGHVSLFWYQQALGQGPEFLTYFQNEAQLDKSGLPSDRFFAERPEGSVSTLKIQRTQQEDSAVYLCASSKRGASTDTQYFGPGTRLTVL.

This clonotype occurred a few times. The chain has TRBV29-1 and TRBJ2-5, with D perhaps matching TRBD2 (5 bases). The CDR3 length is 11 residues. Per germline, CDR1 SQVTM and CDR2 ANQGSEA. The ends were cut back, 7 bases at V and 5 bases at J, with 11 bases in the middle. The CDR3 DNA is TGCAGCGCCTTTCGGGATGAGACCCAGTACTTC. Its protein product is CSAFRDETQYF.

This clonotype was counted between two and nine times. The CDR3: CSANRQQYNEQFF. CDR3 nucleotides: TGCAGTGCCAACCGACAGCAGTACAATGAGCAGTTCTTC. V and J are TRBV20-1 and TRBJ2-1; D is possibly TRBD1 (5 bases). The V end lost 6 bases, the J end lost 4 bases, and 13 bases lay between the germline ends. The germline gives CDR1 DFQATT, CDR2 SNEGSKA (reference sequence). The CDR3 totals 13 residues.

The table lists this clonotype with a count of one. The CDR3 region is CASSWTSRYEQYF. DNA of the CDR3: TGTGCCAGCAGCTGGACTAGTAGGTACGAGCAGTACTTC. V usage is TRBV12-3 or TRBV12-4 and J usage is TRBJ2-7; 7 bases are a match to TRBD2. CDR3 length: 13 amino acids. The trim removed 6 bases at V and 4 bases at J, leaving 6 bases unmatched.

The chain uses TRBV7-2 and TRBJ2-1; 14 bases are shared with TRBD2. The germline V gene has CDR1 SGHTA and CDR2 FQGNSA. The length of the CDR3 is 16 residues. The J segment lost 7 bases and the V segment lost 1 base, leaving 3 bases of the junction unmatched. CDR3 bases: TGTGCCAGCAGCTTAGGGACTAGCGGGGGGCAAAATGAGCAGTTCTTC. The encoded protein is CASSLGTSGGQNEQFF.